This T cell receptor (beta chain) emerged from a study of blood T cell repertoires in COVID-19. Study background: T cells, B-cell-depleted T cells, or PBMCs supplied cDNA or gDNA.

In the authors' workflow: Reference gene primer amplification gave nucleated cell count estimates. The protocol was immunoSEQ multiplex PCR, while the TCRdb copy is restricted to in-frame clones and leaves out a portion. That table furnishes V, J and clone size, whereas the DNA furnished D and trimming. The sample has some 100,000 clones; roughly nine tenths are singletons. CDR3 length: 18 amino acids. Trimming removed 2 bases from V and 1 base from J; junction bases left unmatched: 8. CDR1 and CDR2 (germline): SGHDN, FVKESK. This receptor was taken from a man younger than 40 in a cohort sampled during active COVID-19. Material: peripheral blood. The chain uses TRBV14 and TRBJ2-3; the match to TRBD2 covers 11 bases. Written as DNA, the CDR3 is TGTGCCAGCAGCCAACGCACTCTAGCGGGGGGAGGCACAGATACGCAGTATTTT. Protein product: CASSQRTLAGGGTDTQYF. The full variable domain, in which reference TRBV14 and TRBJ2-3 provide the parts outside the CDR3, is EAGVTQFPSHSVIEKGQTVTLRCDPISGHDNLYWYRRVMGKEIKFLLHFVKESKQDESGMPNNRFLAERTGGTYSTLKVQPAELEDSGVYFCASSQRTLAGGGTDTQYFGPGTRLTVL.